These T cell receptor beta chains were read from a single sample in a study of human T cells and chemical hapten exposure. TCRdb processed the RACE reads anew with MiXCR; each CDR3 protein has one entry. The repertoire holds about 98,000 distinct CDR3 sequences, with 10% to 14% as singletons. The sequencing here drew on whole blood, taken in connection with sensitization to the hapten diphenylcyclopropenone (DPC). The receptors here all came from a woman between 55 and 75 years old with alopecia areata. Some clones in this sample may be carry-over from other donors' samples. CDR3s leave out the opening cysteine and the closing phenylalanine or tryptophan. D genes are given only for firm matches.

D | V | CDR3
NA | TRBV6-5 | ASSSRDNYNQPQH
TRBD2 | TRBV29-1 | SVAGLAGGYVQY
NA | TRBV13 | ASSFGDYNYGYT
TRBD1 | TRBV2 | ASSDRDRVYEQY
TRBD2 | TRBV20-1 | SAEASGGVQETQY
TRBD2 | TRBV20-1 | SARLGGTTDTQY
TRBD2 | TRBV7-9 | ASSPPLGGDTGELF
TRBD1 | TRBV2 | ASSEGQMPGNTIY
TRBD1 | TRBV6-6 | ASSSNRGESVYLVGAF
NA | TRBV3-2 | ASSHGRGRDTQY
NA | TRBV3-1 | ASSQVGQQETQY
NA | TRBV5-1 | ASSFDSNTEAF
NA | TRBV7-3 | ASSPDSSYNEQF
TRBD1 | TRBV18 | ASSPSQGADSNQPQH
NA | TRBV7-2 | ASSSISPGNTIY
NA | TRBV12-3/TRBV12-4 | ASSLVGRGYGYT
NA | TRBV6-2/TRBV6-3 | ATLAPSSYNEQF
TRBD1 | TRBV29-1 | SSQRPGQGGYGYT
NA | TRBV29-1 | SVEGDYEQY
NA | TRBV27 | ASRGPGTQY
NA | TRBV5-1 | ASSLAGTRLGDTQY
TRBD2 | TRBV6-6 | VSTPGLAQETQY
TRBD2 | TRBV7-6 | ASSPNPLASVETQY
NA | TRBV2 | ASRRNTGELF
NA | TRBV29-1 | SVEDGRKSSYNEQF
NA | TRBV11-2 | ASSLDQGGLQPQH
NA | TRBV29-1 | SAEDRANYGYT
TRBD1 | TRBV30 | ASQGTGYSPLH
NA | TRBV7-9 | ASSLYRDRGTEAF
TRBD2 | TRBV7-6 | ASSLGGGAADTQY
NA | TRBV10-3 | AIRWGEIADTQY
NA | TRBV18 | ASSPIEGVPGMNTEAF
NA | TRBV6-5 | ASSLGRHPLPGELF
NA | TRBV29-1 | SVGDFYNEQF
NA | TRBV5-1 | ASRDSGTGELF
TRBD1 | TRBV18 | ASSPNPRQGNTGELF
NA | TRBV29-1 | SVIRGYSYNEQF
TRBD2 | TRBV12-3/TRBV12-4 | ASRPSGGIFTDTQY
NA | TRBV20-1 | SARDWGRSGANVLT
NA | TRBV12-3/TRBV12-4 | ASSLQPTYEQY
TRBD1 | TRBV10-3 | AISKGQGEKKLF
TRBD2 | TRBV29-1 | SALAGGPADTQY
NA | TRBV27 | ASSLRQNEKLF
TRBD1 | TRBV4-2 | ASSQATGAFGTEAF
TRBD1 | TRBV3-1 | ASSLQGGRAF
NA | TRBV30 | AWSVRSGGYQF
NA | TRBV30 | AWSVQTYYGYT
TRBD1 | TRBV7-3 | ASSSGQGREQY
NA | TRBV29-1 | SVDWGINTQY
NA | TRBV6-1 | ASRVGGTEAF
TRBD1 | TRBV6-6 | ASSYAGTGKNSPLH
NA | TRBV27 | ASSFSAGRNEQY
NA | TRBV18 | ASSPDLGNQPQH
NA | TRBV11-2 | ASSLGQAFSYEQY
NA | TRBV7-8 | ASSLVSNMASDYEQY
TRBD1 | TRBV14 | ASSFDRAYGYT
NA | TRBV7-9 | ASSLGQRDTEAF